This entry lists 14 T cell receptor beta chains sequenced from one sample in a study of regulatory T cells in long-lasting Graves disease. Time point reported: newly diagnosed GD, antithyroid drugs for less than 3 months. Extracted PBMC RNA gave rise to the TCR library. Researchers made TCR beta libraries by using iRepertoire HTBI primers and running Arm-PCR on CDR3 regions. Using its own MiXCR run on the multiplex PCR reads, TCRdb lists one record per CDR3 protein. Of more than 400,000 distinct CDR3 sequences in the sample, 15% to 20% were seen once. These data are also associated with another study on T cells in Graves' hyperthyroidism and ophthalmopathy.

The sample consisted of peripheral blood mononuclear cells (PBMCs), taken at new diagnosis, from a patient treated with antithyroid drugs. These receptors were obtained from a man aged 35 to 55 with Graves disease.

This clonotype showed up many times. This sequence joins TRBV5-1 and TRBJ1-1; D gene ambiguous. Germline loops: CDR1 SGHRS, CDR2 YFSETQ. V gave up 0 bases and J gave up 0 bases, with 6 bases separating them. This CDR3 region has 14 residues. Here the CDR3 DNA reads TGCGCCAGCAGCTTGGATATAATGAACACTGAAGCTTTCTTT. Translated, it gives CASSLDIMNTEAFF.

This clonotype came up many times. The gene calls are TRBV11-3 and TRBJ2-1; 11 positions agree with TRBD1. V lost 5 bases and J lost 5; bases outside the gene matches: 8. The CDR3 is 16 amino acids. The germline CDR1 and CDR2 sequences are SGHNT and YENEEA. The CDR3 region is CASSQAGTGGNNEQFF. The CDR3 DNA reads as TGTGCCAGCAGCCAAGCCGGGACAGGGGGTAACAATGAGCAGTTCTTC.

The CDR3 DNA reads TGCAGCGTTGTTTCTGCGACTACAGATACGCAGTATTTT. Translated, it gives CSVVSATTDTQYF. The chain employs TRBV29-1 and TRBJ2-3; no firm D call. V dropped 4 bases and J dropped 3 bases, with 11 bases sitting between them. The CDR3 extends over 13 amino acids. Germline V gives CDR1 SQVTM, CDR2 ANQGSEA.

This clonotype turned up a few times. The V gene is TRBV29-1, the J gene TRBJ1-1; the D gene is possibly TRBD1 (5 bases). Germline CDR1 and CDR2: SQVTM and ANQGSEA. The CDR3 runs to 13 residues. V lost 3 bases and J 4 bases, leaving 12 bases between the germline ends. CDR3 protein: CSVDRATGTEAFF. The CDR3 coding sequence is TGCAGCGTTGACAGGGCTACGGGCACTGAAGCTTTCTTT.

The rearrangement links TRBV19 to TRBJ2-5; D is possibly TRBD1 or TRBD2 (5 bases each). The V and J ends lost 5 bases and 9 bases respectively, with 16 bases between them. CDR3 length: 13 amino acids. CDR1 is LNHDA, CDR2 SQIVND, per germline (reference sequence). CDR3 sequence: CASSLTAVGAQYF. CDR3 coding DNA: TGTGCCAGTAGTTTGACAGCGGTGGGGGCCCAGTACTTC.

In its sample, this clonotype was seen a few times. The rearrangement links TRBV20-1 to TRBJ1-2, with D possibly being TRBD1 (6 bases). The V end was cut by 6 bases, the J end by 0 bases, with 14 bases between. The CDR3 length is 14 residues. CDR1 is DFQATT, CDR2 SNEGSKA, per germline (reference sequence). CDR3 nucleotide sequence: TGCAGTGCGCATGGACAGCTGTCTAACTATGGCTACACCTTC. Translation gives CSAHGQLSNYGYTF.

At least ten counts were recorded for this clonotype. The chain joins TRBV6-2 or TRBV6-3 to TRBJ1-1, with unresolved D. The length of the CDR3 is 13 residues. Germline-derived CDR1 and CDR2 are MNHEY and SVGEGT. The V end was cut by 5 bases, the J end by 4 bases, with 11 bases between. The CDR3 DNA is TGTGCCAGCAGTCTGGAGATAGCCACTGAAGCTTTCTTT. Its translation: CASSLEIATEAFF.

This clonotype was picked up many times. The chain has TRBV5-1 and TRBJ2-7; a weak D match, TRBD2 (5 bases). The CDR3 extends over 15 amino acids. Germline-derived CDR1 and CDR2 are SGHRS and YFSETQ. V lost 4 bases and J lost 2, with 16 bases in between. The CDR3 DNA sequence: TGCGCCAGCAGCCCGCAACCTGGGAGCCCCTACGAGCAGTACTTC. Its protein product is CASSPQPGSPYEQYF. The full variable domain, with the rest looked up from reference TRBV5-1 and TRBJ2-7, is KAGVTQTPRYLIKTRGQQVTLSCSPISGHRSVSWYQQTPGQGLQFLFEYFSETQRNKGNFPGRFSGRQFSNSRSEMNVSTLELGDSALYLCASSPQPGSPYEQYFGPGTRLTVT.

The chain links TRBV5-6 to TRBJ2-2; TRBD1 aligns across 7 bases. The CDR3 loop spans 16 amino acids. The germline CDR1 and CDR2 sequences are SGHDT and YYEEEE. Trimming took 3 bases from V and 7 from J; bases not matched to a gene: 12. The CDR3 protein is CASSSRDRAQVGELFF. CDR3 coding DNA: TGTGCCAGCAGCTCCCGAGACAGGGCCCAGGTCGGGGAGCTGTTTTTT.

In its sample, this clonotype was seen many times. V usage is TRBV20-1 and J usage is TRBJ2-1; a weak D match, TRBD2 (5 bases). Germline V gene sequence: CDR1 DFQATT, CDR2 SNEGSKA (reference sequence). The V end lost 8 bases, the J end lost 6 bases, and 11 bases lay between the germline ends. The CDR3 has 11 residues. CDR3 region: CSLGGFNEQFF. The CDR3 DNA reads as TGCAGTCTCGGCGGGTTCAATGAGCAGTTCTTC.

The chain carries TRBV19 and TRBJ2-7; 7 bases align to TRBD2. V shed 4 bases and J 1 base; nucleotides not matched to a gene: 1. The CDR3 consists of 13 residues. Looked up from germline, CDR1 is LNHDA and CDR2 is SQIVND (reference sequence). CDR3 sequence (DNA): TGTGCCAGTAGTAGGGACTATTCCTACGAGCAGTACTTC. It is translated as CASSRDYSYEQYF.

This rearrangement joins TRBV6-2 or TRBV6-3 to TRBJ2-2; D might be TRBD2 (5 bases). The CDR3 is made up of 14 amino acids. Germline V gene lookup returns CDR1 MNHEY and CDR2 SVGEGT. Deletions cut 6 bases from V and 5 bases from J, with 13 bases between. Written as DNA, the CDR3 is TGTGCCAGCAGGCCAAGCGGCACAACCGGGGAGCTGTTTTTT. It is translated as CASRPSGTTGELFF.

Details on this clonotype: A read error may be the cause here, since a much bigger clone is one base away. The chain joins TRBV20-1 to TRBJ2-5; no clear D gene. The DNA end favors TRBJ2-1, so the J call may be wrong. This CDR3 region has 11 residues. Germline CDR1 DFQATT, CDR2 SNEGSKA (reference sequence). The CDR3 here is CSASPSDEQFF. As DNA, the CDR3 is TGCAGTGCTAGCCCCTCCGACGAGCAGTTCTTC.

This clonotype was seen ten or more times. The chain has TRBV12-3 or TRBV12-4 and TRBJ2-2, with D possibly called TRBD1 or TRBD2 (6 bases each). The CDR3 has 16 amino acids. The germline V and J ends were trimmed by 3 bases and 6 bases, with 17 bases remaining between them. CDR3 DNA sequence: TGTGCCAGCAGTTTTTTACCCGGGGGCGCGGCCGGGGAGCTGTTTTTT. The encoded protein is CASSFLPGGAAGELFF.